This T cell receptor (beta chain) is drawn from a study of sequential checkpoint blockade in melanoma. Study background: Each arm's sequence ended with maintenance nivolumab.

The treatment: randomized to nivolumab then ipilimumab (arm A) or the reverse (arm B). This clone was observed a handful of times. The data were produced by immunoSEQ multiplex PCR, yet TCRdb's version contains in-frame clones alone and is incomplete. The sample holds 30,000 to 40,000 clones, 86% seen once. The receptor was derived from a human donor with melanoma. This specimen consisted of CD8+ T cells sorted from blood (inferred from file names), obtained from a patient given nivolumab and ipilimumab in sequence.

CDR3 amino acids: CASSQRKTGVSNQPQHF. The CDR3 nucleotides are TGTGCCAGCAGCCAAAGAAAGACAGGGGTTAGCAATCAGCCCCAGCATTTT. The chain combines TRBV5-4 with TRBJ1-5; 8 nucleotides match TRBD1. The CDR3 is 17 amino acids. The V gene end was trimmed by 4 bases and the J gene end by 0 bases; junction bases not matched to a gene: 9. CDR1 is SGHNT and CDR2 is YYREEE in the germline V gene (reference sequence).